This T cell receptor beta chain was sequenced in a study of T cell responses to AZD1222 COVID-19 vaccine. Study outcomes and limitations: Recipients of AZD1222 seropositive at baseline numbered only 6 or 7. In the spike-specific TCR repertoire, nearly half reportedly target unmutated variant regions. The donors showed a predominance of white British ancestry and of females, with possible underestimation of clonal diversity. No day 14 peak samples; only post-peak repertoires were characterized.

Repertoires were generated with immunoSEQ multiplex PCR, while TCRdb's copy carries only in-frame clones and drops some. The data show 90,000 to 150,000 clones, with 70% to 90% seen just once and roughly 2.4% held by the top ten. On this clone itself: Its antigen is currently unknown.

Material: peripheral blood, obtained on day 0 of AZD1222 vaccination. The TCR originated in an adult in good health.

The CDR3 sequence: CASRAGGPNQPQHF. CDR3 sequence (DNA): TGTGCCAGCAGGGCAGGGGGACCCAATCAGCCCCAGCATTTT. This chain connects TRBV28 to TRBJ1-5; 7 bases map to TRBD1. This CDR3 spans 14 amino acids. Trimming removed 6 bases from V and 3 bases from J; junction bases left unmatched: 5. The V gene's germline CDR1 is MDHEN and CDR2 SYDVKM.